This TCR beta chain stems from a study of cytomegalovirus exposure and HLA in healthy donors. The overall study: The study placed 80% to 85% of its approximately 400 genotyped donors in the Caucasian-associated ancestry cluster.

The junction had 1 base not matched to a gene; V was cut back by 1 base and J by 6 bases. CDR3 length: 14 residues. Germline assignment: CDR1 LNHDA and CDR2 SQIVND (reference sequence). PCR was performed using 60 Vbeta and 13 Jbeta primers. TCRdb keeps only in-frame clones here, not all; method: immunoSEQ multiplex PCR. The data show approximately 140,000 clones, around 77% seen once. The chain joins TRBV19 to TRBJ2-2; 8 bases fit TRBD2. Sequencing input: PBMCs. The receptor was isolated from a woman aged 60-75 years in good health and CMV-seronegative. CDR3 coding DNA: TGTGCCAGTAGTATAGTCGGGAGGGCCGGGGAGCTGTTTTTT. It translates to CASSIVGRAGELFF.